What follows are 2 T cell receptor beta chains derived from one specimen sequenced in a study of tumor-infiltrating lymphocytes in primary liver carcinoma. A constant-region primer served to make TCR beta cDNA from roughly 540 ng total RNA. What produced the TCR beta libraries was three nested multiplex PCR rounds using slightly modified ARM-PCR. The first two PCR rounds used TRBV1-TRBV30 primers with a Cbeta primer, nine to eleven cycles each. TCRdb re-called the multiplex PCR reads through MiXCR, storing one row per CDR3 protein. The sample holds hundreds of thousands of distinct CDR3 sequences, almost 60% seen once. Out of unsorted whole blood came the blood RNA, and germline DNA was extracted as well. Sequenced sample: peripheral blood. The receptor set was obtained from a woman aged 25-40 years with primary liver carcinoma and hepatitis B virus infection.

In regard to this clonotype: A read error may explain this, as a much larger clone is one base away. V is TRBV12-3 or TRBV12-4 and J is TRBJ2-2; 8 nucleotides match TRBD2. The CDR3 consists of 15 residues. After removal of 7 bases from V and 4 bases from J, the junction contained 8 bases not matched to a gene. Written as DNA, the CDR3 is TGTGCCAGCACCCCGGGACTAGTGAGCACCGGGGAGCTGTTTTTT. Translation: CASTPGLVSTGELFF.

In the case of this clonotype: One end of the junction does not line up with germline, which may come from a read error. The chain combines TRBV11-2 with TRBJ2-2, with TRBD2 identical over 8 bases. CDR1 and CDR2 (germline): SGHAT, FQNNGV. The CDR3 is 13 residues long. The CDR3 loop reads CASSPEVSGGLFF. Here the CDR3 DNA reads TGTGCCAGCAGCCCAGAGGTGAGCGGGGGGCTGTTTTTT.